This passage covers 24 T cell receptor delta chains from one sample sequenced in a study of gamma-delta T cells after stem cell transplantation. TCRdb re-called clones from the RT-PCR reads via CATT. The sample holds 5,500 to 7,000 delta-chain clones, approximately 23% seen once. Specimen: gamma-delta T cells. These receptors all come from a human donor. It is not recorded whose cells these are; they may come from a transplant donor.

This clone is classed as medium-sized. The rearrangement joins TRDV2 to TRDJ3; D may be TRDD3 (5 bases). Germline CDR1 and CDR2: GEAIGNYY and EKD. The V and J ends lost 2 bases and 8 bases respectively, with 27 bases between them. This CDR3 is built from 20 residues. The CDR3 region has the DNA TGTGCCTGTGACATCCCCCCCCTGGGAGGGGGGTCTGAAAACACCCGACAGATGTTTTTC. It specifies CACDIPPLGGGSENTRQMFF.

Points on this clone: The junction departs from the called germline gene at one end, perhaps through a read error. The J gene is TRDJ1, the V gene TRDV2; D not resolved. The CDR3 consists of 14 residues. CDR1 is GEAIGNYY, CDR2 EKD, per germline. CDR3: CACEHLLYTDRLIF. For the CDR3, the DNA is TGTGCCTGTGAACATTTACTGTACACCGATAGACTCATCTTT.

This clone was seen a few times. It may be a read error: a sequence one base away is much more abundant. The sample contains more than one DNA sequence encoding this CDR3. V gene TRDV2 combines with J gene TRDJ1, with TRDD3 matching 8 bases. This CDR3 spans 14 amino acids. Germline values: CDR1 GEAIGNYY, CDR2 EKD. V was clipped by 0 bases and J by 2 bases; unmatched bases: 1. The CDR3, as DNA: TGTGCCTGTGACACCATGGGGGATACCGATAAACTCATCTTT. This sequence encodes CACDTMGDTDKLIF.

This clone turned up a few times. The V gene is TRDV2, the J gene TRDJ1; D not certain. The germline V gene encodes CDR1 GEAIGNYY and CDR2 EKD. The CDR3 spans 14 residues. The V end lost 1 base, the J end lost 0 bases, and 8 bases lay between the germline ends. This CDR3 is CACDTVGNTDKLIF. The CDR3 coding sequence is TGTGCCTGTGACACGGTTGGGAACACCGATAAACTCATCTTT.

To note about this clone: A much larger clone differs by one base, so this may be a read error. The V and J genes are TRDV2 and TRDJ3; the match to TRDD3 covers 7 bases. V trimming: 3 bases; J trimming: 0 bases; junction bases outside the gene matches: 16. The CDR3 has 21 residues. Germline assignment: CDR1 GEAIGNYY and CDR2 EKD. CDR3 loop: CACDGPVLGTFSSWDTRQMFF. The CDR3 bases are TGTGCCTGTGACGGTCCCGTACTGGGGACCTTCAGCTCCTGGGACACCCGACAGATGTTTTTC.

This clone has more than one count but fewer than ten. The gene calls are TRDV2 and TRDJ1, with TRDD3 identical over 9 bases. Per the germline V gene, CDR1 is GEAIGNYY and CDR2 is EKD. J was trimmed by 4 bases and V by 3 bases; bases with no gene match: 11. This CDR3 is built from 16 residues. CDR3 sequence (DNA): TGTGCCTGTGACCTCCTGGGGGATCCCTTGGTCGATAAACTCATCTTT. This codes for CACDLLGDPLVDKLIF.

The rearrangement links TRDV2 to TRDJ3; D uncertain. The CDR3 consists of 18 residues. Germline V gives CDR1 GEAIGNYY, CDR2 EKD. The V end lost 0 bases, the J end lost 0 bases, and 11 bases lay between the germline ends. The CDR3 DNA reads as TGTGCCTGTGACACCGTAGGGGCAAGCTCCTGGGACACCCGACAGATGTTTTTC. It specifies CACDTVGASSWDTRQMFF.

This clone was counted only a few times. The protein TCRdb gives is from a much larger clone and does not agree with this DNA's translation at residue 3, likely a read error; the protein shown here comes from the DNA. The chain joins TRDV2 to TRDJ3, with D possibly TRDD3 on 6 matching bases. Germline CDR1 GEAIGNYY, CDR2 EKD. The CDR3 has 19 amino acids. The CDR3 here is CARDTGGYHGGWDTRQMFF. CDR3 nucleotide sequence: TGTGCCCGTGACACCGGTGGATACCACGGCGGGTGGGACACCCGACAGATGTTTTTC.

Comments on this clone: A much bigger clone sits one base away, suggesting this may be a read error. Other DNA sequences from this sample encode an identical CDR3 as well. V is TRDV2 and J is TRDJ1; 12 bases agree with TRDD3. Germline V gives CDR1 GEAIGNYY, CDR2 EKD. The CDR3 runs to 19 residues. CDR3 sequence (DNA): TGTGCCTGCGACACCGTACTGGGGGATACCCATCAAAACACCGATAAACTCATCTTT. Its protein product is CACDTVLGDTHQNTDKLIF.

This clone is judged medium-sized. The V call is TRDV2, the J call TRDJ1; no clear D gene. Trimming pared 1 base from V and 1 base from J, leaving 9 bases between. This CDR3 comprises 14 residues. Germline CDR1 is GEAIGNYY and CDR2 is EKD. CDR3 protein: CACDTIRVTDKLIF. As DNA, the CDR3 is TGTGCCTGTGACACGATTCGGGTCACCGATAAACTCATCTTT.

This chain links TRDV2 with TRDJ1, with 9 positions matching TRDD3. CDR3 length equals 19 residues. Germline V gene lookup returns CDR1 GEAIGNYY and CDR2 EKD. Trimming at V came to 0 bases and at J to 1 base, leaving 14 bases not matched to a gene. CDR3 sequence (DNA): TGTGCCTGTGACACCGTCCCAGGGGGGATACCCCACCCCACCGATAAACTCATCTTT. Translating it yields CACDTVPGGIPHPTDKLIF.

In this sample, this clone turned up a few times. A much bigger clone sits one base away, suggesting this may be a read error. This chain connects TRDV2 to TRDJ1; 12 bases agree with TRDD3. V shed 0 bases, J shed 10 bases, and the junction held 11 bases outside the gene matches. CDR1 is GEAIGNYY, CDR2 EKD, per germline. The CDR3 has 16 amino acids. CDR3 nucleotide sequence: TGTGCCTGTGACACCACTGTCGCTGGGGGATACGCTCCACTCATCTTT. The encoded protein is CACDTTVAGGYAPLIF.

Regarding this clone: With a far larger clone one base away, a read error is the likely cause. The chain combines TRDV1 with TRDJ1; 7 nucleotides line up with TRDD3. This CDR3 comprises 17 residues. CDR1 and CDR2 from the germline V gene are TSWWSYY and QGS. The CDR3 sequence is CALGEGVGDAKADKPIF. CDR3 nucleotides: TGTGCTCTTGGGGAAGGGGTGGGGGACGCGAAGGCCGATAAACCCATCTTT.

Relative to its sample, this clone is medium-sized (0.01 to 0.1%). This chain joins TRDV2 and TRDJ3; the match to TRDD3 covers 10 bases. With V trimmed by 0 bases and J by 1 base, 5 bases remained unmatched. Germline-derived CDR1 and CDR2 are GEAIGNYY and EKD. This CDR3 has 19 residues. The DNA for the CDR3 is TGTGCCTGTGACACCCTGGGGGATAAACCTTCCTGGGACACCCGACAGATGTTTTTC. As protein: CACDTLGDKPSWDTRQMFF.

This rearrangement joins TRDV2 to TRDJ1; 7 nucleotides match TRDD3. Trimming at V came to 6 bases and at J to 3 bases, leaving 18 bases not matched to a gene. CDR3 length: 17 amino acids. Looked up from germline, CDR1 is GEAIGNYY and CDR2 is EKD. The CDR3 sequence: CACNLLGSSTISDKLIF. CDR3 nucleotides: TGTGCCTGTAACCTACTGGGGTCTTCAACTATCTCCGATAAACTCATCTTT.

As regards this clone: This sequence may be a read error, since a much larger clone differs from it by one base. The same CDR3 arises from other DNA sequences in this sample as well. This CDR3 is CACDTVSTNAKGPKYSPKLIF. In DNA form, the CDR3 reads TGTGCCTGTGACACCGTCTCCACCAATGCTAAGGGCCCAAAATATTCCCCTAAACTCATCTTT. The J gene is TRDJ1, the V gene TRDV2, with D tentatively TRDD1 (5 bases). Trimming stripped 0 bases from V and 7 bases from J, with 35 bases between. The CDR3 extends over 21 amino acids. In germline, CDR1 is GEAIGNYY, CDR2 EKD.

This clone is classed as medium-sized. The chain has TRDV2 and TRDJ1; 12 bases fit TRDD3. V was clipped by 0 bases and J by 3 bases; unmatched bases: 13. Germline V gene sequence: CDR1 GEAIGNYY, CDR2 EKD. The CDR3 loop spans 19 amino acids. The CDR3 sequence is CACDTAGGYGGPKADKLIF. CDR3 in DNA: TGTGCCTGTGACACCGCTGGGGGATACGGTGGCCCCAAGGCCGATAAACTCATCTTT.

Only a few counts were recorded for this clone. The chain is built from TRDV2 and TRDJ3, with TRDD3 matching over 7 bases. The J segment lost 0 bases and the V segment lost 1 base, leaving 17 bases of the junction unmatched. The CDR3 loop spans 22 amino acids. The germline V gene has CDR1 GEAIGNYY and CDR2 EKD. The CDR3 loop is CACDTVGDKPPPSSWDTRQMFF. In DNA, the CDR3 is TGTGCCTGTGACACGGTAGGGGATAAGCCGCCCCCCAGCTCCTGGGACACCCGACAGATGTTTTTC.

By proportion, this clone is medium-sized. This rearrangement joins TRDV2 to TRDJ1, with D possibly being TRDD3 (5 bases). CDR1 and CDR2 from the germline V gene are GEAIGNYY and EKD. The V end was cut by 0 bases, the J end by 4 bases, with 14 bases between. The CDR3 sequence is 15 residues long. The CDR3 sequence is CACDTVGMSSDKLIF. Here the CDR3 DNA reads TGTGCCTGTGACACCGTAGGGATGAGTAGCGATAAACTCATCTTT.

A note on this clone: This may stem from a read error, because a much larger clone lies one nucleotide away. This chain connects TRDV2 to TRDJ3, with TRDD3 matching over 9 bases. Germline assignment: CDR1 GEAIGNYY and CDR2 EKD. The CDR3 is 21 amino acids. The CDR3 reads CACDTGGTGGPSSWDTRQVFF. In DNA, the CDR3 is TGTGCCTGTGACACCGGAGGGACTGGGGGACCGAGCTCCTGGGACACCCGACAGGTGTTTTTC.

The rearrangement joins TRDV2 to TRDJ1; TRDD3 matches at 7 bases. Looked up from germline, CDR1 is GEAIGNYY and CDR2 is EKD. The CDR3 extends over 16 amino acids. Losses at the gene ends were 0 bases for V and 0 bases for J; bases not matched to a gene: 6. Here the CDR3 DNA reads TGTGCCTGTGACACCATGGTGGGGGAGAACACCGATAAACTCATCTTT. Translated: CACDTMVGENTDKLIF.

In its sample, this clone ranks as medium-sized (0.01 to 0.1%). The chain recombines TRAV29/DV5 with TRDJ3; 7 bases fit TRDD2. Germline lookup yields CDR1 NSMFDY and CDR2 ISSIKDK. Trimming cost V 5 bases and J 12 bases; bases outside gene matches: 23. The CDR3 sequence is 18 residues long. The CDR3 here is CAAPPSSPDPRGDRQMFF. CDR3 in DNA: TGTGCAGCGCCACCTTCCTCCCCCGATCCAAGGGGTGACCGACAGATGTTTTTC.

By share, this clone ranks as medium-sized. V and J are TRDV2 and TRDJ1; 8 nucleotides align to TRDD3. CDR1 is GEAIGNYY and CDR2 is EKD in the germline V gene. Trimming cost V 0 bases and J 2 bases; bases outside gene matches: 13. This CDR3 has 18 amino acids. The DNA of the CDR3 is TGTGCCTGTGACACCGTGCTACCCAGGGGGATATTGACCGATAAACTCATCTTT. Translation gives CACDTVLPRGILTDKLIF.

A word on this clone: It differs at one base from a far larger clone, so likely a read error. The sample carries other DNA sequences with the same CDR3. The rearrangement uses TRDV2 and TRDJ1; TRDD3 aligns across 13 bases. V dropped 1 base and J dropped 1; count of bases not matched to a gene: 23. The germline CDR1 and CDR2 sequences are GEAIGNYY and EKD. The CDR3 has 23 residues. The CDR3 loop reads CACDTIQSGDYWGIRGGTDKLIF. The CDR3 coding sequence is TGTGCCTGTGACACGATTCAATCTGGTGATTACTGGGGGATACGAGGAGGCACCGATAAACTCATCTTT.